These T cell receptor beta chains were read from a single sample in a study of blood T cell repertoires in COVID-19. Some clones are missing from TCRdb's copy, which holds only in-frame ones; the method was immunoSEQ multiplex PCR. Counted here are a few hundred thousand clones, 85% to 90% occurring once; the ten biggest clones make up over 0.95%. The sequenced material came from PBMCs or T cells enriched from blood (not recorded which). All receptors come from a man aged 18 to 30 who had recovered from COVID-19. CDR3s leave out the opening cysteine and the closing phenylalanine or tryptophan.

V | CDR3
TRBV6-2/TRBV6-3 | ASTPRWSAGSGELF
TRBV7-3 | ASSPQGVGYGYT
TRBV29-1 | SVEDLNEITYNEQF
TRBV15 | ATSRDRSGVTGLYGYT
TRBV27 | VSRLQGRNTEAF
TRBV25-1 | ASSDPHNTQNTEAF
TRBV6-5 | ASSYSGQVEGQY
TRBV7-3 | ASSRGGQGAEAF
TRBV5-1 | ASSLDAGRESNEQF
TRBV27 | ASSFRGGHRAYEQY
TRBV6-4 | ASSDSPAGELF
TRBV7-9 | ASSRTGNEQY
TRBV5-1 | ASSPNGVGNTIY
TRBV7-2 | ASSLEGGWQSLF
TRBV30 | AWSAGTGYYEQY
TRBV9 | ASSPSLVSGNTIY
TRBV14 | ASDVTGRYGYT
TRBV10-3 | AISRGQEDGYT
TRBV11-2 | ASSLPRGGGETEAF
TRBV19 | ASSARGGQGIVYEQY
TRBV7-9 | ASSPGTKEENQAF
TRBV10-3 | AISEGRNTGNTIY